This entry lists 21 T cell receptor beta chains sequenced from one sample in a study of T cell repertoires in cytomegalovirus infection. TCRdb ran MiXCR on the reads and lists one entry per CDR3 protein. The data hold fewer than 550,000 distinct CDR3 sequences, with around 11% observed a single time. The sample consisted of PBMCs. The source is a human donor in good health (CMV status not recorded). Some clones in this sample may be carry-over from other donors' samples.

As to this clonotype: One end of the junction does not line up with germline, which may come from a read error. The CDR3 nucleotides are TGCAGCGTCGTTAAGGGGACGGTCTATGGCTACCCCTTC. Its protein is CSVVKGTVYGYPF. The chain carries TRBV29-1 and TRBJ1-2, with D tentatively TRBD1 (5 bases). Germline V gene sequence: CDR1 SQVTM, CDR2 ANQGSEA. The CDR3 contains 13 residues.

This clonotype was recorded a few times. In nucleotides, the CDR3 is TGTGCCAGCTCCCGGGCAGGGGTCGAAGCTTTCTTT. Residues: CASSRAGVEAFF. V and J are TRBV18 and TRBJ1-1; perhaps TRBD1 as D (6 bases). CDR1 KGHSH and CDR2 LQKENI come from the germline V gene. This CDR3 comprises 12 residues. Trimming pared 6 bases from V and 8 bases from J, leaving 13 bases between.

There are a few counts of this clonotype. The chain employs TRBV3-1 and TRBJ1-1, with D possibly being TRBD1 (6 bases). Germline loops: CDR1 LGHDT, CDR2 YNNKEL (reference sequence). V was clipped by 3 bases and J by 1 base, with 9 bases between them. The CDR3 has 14 amino acids. CDR3 sequence: CASSHVQGNTEAFF. The CDR3, as DNA: TGTGCCAGCAGCCACGTACAGGGGAACACTGAAGCTTTCTTT.

This clonotype was counted ten times or more. V is TRBV6-1 and J is TRBJ2-1; D gene ambiguous. The length of the CDR3 is 14 residues. Germline V gene data show CDR1 as MNHNS and CDR2 as SASEGT. V lost 2 bases, J lost 3 bases, and 8 bases lay in between. The CDR3 DNA is TGTGCCAGCAGTGAAAGGGCAGGCTACAATGAGCAGTTCTTC. It specifies CASSERAGYNEQFF.

This clonotype came up a few times. J is TRBJ2-1 and V is TRBV5-4, with D perhaps matching TRBD1 or TRBD2 (5 bases each). V was pared by 4 bases and J by 6 bases, with 17 bases between. The germline CDR1 and CDR2 sequences are SGHNT and YYREEE (reference sequence). This CDR3 has 15 amino acids. CDR3 in DNA: TGTGCCAGCAGCCCACGGGACCTGAAACTCAATGAGCAGTTCTTC. Amino acids: CASSPRDLKLNEQFF.

In this sample, this clonotype turned up many times. J is TRBJ2-7 and V is TRBV25-1; D is possibly TRBD1 (5 bases). In germline, CDR1 is MGHDK, CDR2 SYGVNS. The CDR3 is 15 amino acids. V lost 4 bases and J 2 bases, leaving 15 bases between the germline ends. CDR3 sequence: CASSAPEQAAYEQYF. CDR3 in DNA: TGTGCCAGCAGTGCGCCAGAACAGGCCGCCTACGAGCAGTACTTC.

This clonotype was counted at least ten times. This rearrangement joins TRBV24-1 to TRBJ2-1; TRBD1 matches at 9 bases. Germline lookup yields CDR1 KGHDR and CDR2 SFDVKD. Losses at the gene ends were 3 bases for V and 7 bases for J; bases not matched to a gene: 6. There are 15 residues in the CDR3. In DNA form, the CDR3 reads TGTGCCACCAGTGATGGGGACAGGGTAGGGAATGAGCAGTTCTTC. This translates into CATSDGDRVGNEQFF.

This clonotype was seen at least ten times. CDR3 amino acids: CASSQGTGRQPQHF. The CDR3, as DNA: TGTGCCAGCAGCCAGGGGACAGGTCGTCAGCCCCAGCATTTT. V gene TRBV7-9 combines with J gene TRBJ1-5; 8 bases line up with TRBD1. The CDR3 sequence is 14 residues long. Germline loops: CDR1 SEHNR, CDR2 FQNEAQ (reference sequence). Trimming at V came to 5 bases and at J to 6 bases, leaving 6 bases not matched to a gene.

Ten or more counts support this clonotype. This chain connects TRBV7-9 to TRBJ2-1; a possible D gene is TRBD2 (5 bases). The CDR3 covers 12 residues. With 1 base removed from V and 15 bases from J, the gap between germline ends came to 13 bases. CDR1 SEHNR and CDR2 FQNEAQ come from the germline V gene (reference sequence). This chain's CDR3 is CASSLGTAGGFF. The DNA for the CDR3 is TGTGCCAGCAGCTTAGGGACCGCCGGAGGGTTCTTC.

This clonotype was recorded many times. This chain uses TRBV6-6 with TRBJ2-7, with 8 nucleotides matching TRBD2. The CDR3 consists of 19 residues. Germline V lookup: CDR1 MNHNY, CDR2 SVGAGI (reference sequence). V lost 0 bases and J lost 0; bases outside the gene matches: 13. The CDR3 DNA follows: TGTGCCAGCAGTTACTCGAAAGTGGGGCTAGCGGGTTCCTCCTACGAGCAGTACTTC. Protein: CASSYSKVGLAGSSYEQYF.

Many counts were recorded for this clonotype. The chain joins TRBV19 to TRBJ2-3; D may be TRBD2 (5 bases). V gave up 7 bases and J gave up 4 bases, with 12 bases separating them. This CDR3 is 13 amino acids long. Germline V gene data show CDR1 as LNHDA and CDR2 as SQIVND (reference sequence). CDR3 loop: CASKTGNADTQYF. The CDR3 DNA is TGTGCCAGTAAAACGGGGAACGCAGATACGCAGTATTTT.

This clonotype came up once. This may stem from a read error, because a much larger clone lies one nucleotide away. V usage is TRBV7-1 and J usage is TRBJ2-7; a weak D match, TRBD2 (7 bases). TRBV7-1 is flagged as an ORF with uncertain function. This CDR3 contains 17 residues. V lost 3 bases and J 1 base, leaving 19 bases between the germline ends. CDR3 sequence (DNA): TGTGCCAGCAGCTCGGAACAGGGAGGGAAGGGTTCCTACGAGCAGTACTTC. Protein sequence: CASSSEQGGKGSYEQYF.

The chain couples TRBV9 to TRBJ1-1; D perhaps matches TRBD1 (5 bases). The CDR3 has 19 amino acids. Looked up from germline, CDR1 is SGDLS and CDR2 is YYNGEE. V lost 4 bases to trimming and J lost 2 bases, with 27 bases between them. The CDR3 coding sequence is TGTGCCAGCAGCATAGTTAGTGGGTGGGGACGGGCGGAAAACACTGAAGCTTTCTTT. This codes for CASSIVSGWGRAENTEAFF.

This clonotype was counted many times. This chain links TRBV29-1 with TRBJ2-7, with 8 bases lining up with TRBD1. With 2 bases clipped from V and 5 bases from J, the junction kept 2 bases outside the gene matches. The CDR3 extends over 12 amino acids. Germline V lookup: CDR1 SQVTM, CDR2 ANQGSEA. CDR3: CSVEQGAHEQYF. Written as DNA, the CDR3 is TGCAGCGTTGAACAGGGGGCCCACGAGCAGTACTTC.

This clonotype was found many times. This chain links TRBV28 with TRBJ2-3; 9 bases are shared with TRBD2. This CDR3 has 17 amino acids. The V segment lost 5 bases and the J segment 2 bases; nucleotides outside the gene matches: 11. CDR1 and CDR2 from the germline V gene are MDHEN and SYDVKM. CDR3 nucleotide sequence: TGTGCCAGCAGTCTAGGGCGGGAGGGCCAATCCACAGATACGCAGTATTTT. It specifies CASSLGREGQSTDTQYF.

The rearrangement uses TRBV15 and TRBJ2-1, with D uncertain. From germline, CDR1 is LNHNV and CDR2 YYDKDF (reference sequence). The CDR3 is made up of 13 amino acids. V lost 8 bases, J lost 0 bases, and 8 bases lay in between. In nucleotides, the CDR3 is TGTGCCACCTCTATTACCTCCTACAATGAGCAGTTCTTC. Its protein product is CATSITSYNEQFF.

This clonotype was detected a few times. The CDR3 DNA reads TGCAGCGTCACCTCGAGGGGGGGACCGGGCTACACCTTC. This encodes CSVTSRGGPGYTF. The V gene is TRBV29-1, the J gene TRBJ1-2; the D gene is possibly TRBD1 (6 bases). This CDR3 is built from 13 residues. Trimming removed 6 bases from V and 8 bases from J, with 19 bases in between. The germline CDR1 and CDR2 sequences are SQVTM and ANQGSEA. Supplemented by reference TRBV29-1 and TRBJ1-2, the full variable domain reads SAVISQKPSRDICQRGTSLTIQCQVDSQVTMMFWYRQQPGQSLTLIATANQGSEATYESGFVIDKFPISRPNLTFSTLTVSNMSPEDSSIYLCSVTSRGGPGYTFGSGTRLTVV.

This clonotype was detected only a few times. A single base separates this from a much larger clone, so it may be a read error. This sequence joins TRBV7-9 and TRBJ2-1, with TRBD2 identical over 12 bases. With 5 bases clipped from V and 0 bases from J, the junction kept 2 bases outside the gene matches. The V gene's germline CDR1 is SEHNR and CDR2 FQNEAQ (reference sequence). This CDR3 has 16 amino acids. The CDR3, as DNA: TGTGCCAGCAGCCAGACTAGCGGGAGCTCCTACAATGAGCAGTTCTTC. This gives the protein CASSQTSGSSYNEQFF.

This clonotype was observed many times. This chain links TRBV6-5 with TRBJ2-5; possibly TRBD1 or TRBD2 for D (5 bases each). Germline CDR1 and CDR2: MNHEY and SVGAGI. Trimming stripped 5 bases from V and 0 bases from J, with 16 bases between. CDR3 length: 16 amino acids. CDR3 region: CASSPSGTAYQETQYF. CDR3 coding DNA: TGTGCCAGCAGTCCCTCCGGGACGGCCTACCAAGAGACCCAGTACTTC.

This clonotype has ten or more counts. The chain carries TRBV7-2 and TRBJ2-7; no clear D. V lost 1 base and J 4 bases, leaving 5 bases between the germline ends. This CDR3 has 12 amino acids. Germline assignment: CDR1 SGHTA and CDR2 FQGNSA. The CDR3 region is CASSLDVYEQYF. The DNA of the CDR3 is TGTGCCAGCAGCTTAGACGTGTACGAGCAGTACTTC.

This clonotype was detected ten times or more. This chain links TRBV11-2 with TRBJ2-5; 9 bases are a match to TRBD1. The ends lost 4 bases at V and 4 bases at J; junction bases unmatched: 4. Looked up from germline, CDR1 is SGHAT and CDR2 is FQNNGV. The CDR3 is 14 residues long. The CDR3 region has the DNA TGTGCCAGCAGCTCTGGACAGGGGACAGAGACCCAGTACTTC. Residues: CASSSGQGTETQYF.